Below, 22 T cell receptor beta chains from the same sample are listed, as sequenced in a study of T cell clones after liver transplantation. Using immunoSEQ multiplex PCR, the repertoire was profiled, and TCRdb retains in-frame clones only, with some absent. The table has roughly 120,000 clones, around nine tenths seen once. Source: CD4+ T cells from blood, taken 12 months after liver transplant. The receptor source for this set is a human patient who received a liver transplant. Some T cells may be provided by the graft donor.

The V gene is TRBV5-4, the J gene TRBJ2-1, with TRBD1 identical over 8 bases. Germline values: CDR1 SGHNT, CDR2 YYREEE (reference sequence). V dropped 4 bases and J dropped 5; count of bases not matched to a gene: 2. The CDR3 runs to 13 residues. The CDR3 sequence: CASSTGQDNEQFF. The DNA for the CDR3 is TGTGCCAGCAGCACGGGACAGGACAATGAGCAGTTCTTC.

In DNA form, the CDR3 reads TGTGCCAGCTGCGTACGGACAGTGAATGAAAAACTGTTTTTT. This gives the protein CASCVRTVNEKLFF. The chain couples TRBV28 to TRBJ1-4; D may be TRBD1 (6 bases). Trimming stripped 8 bases from V and 5 bases from J, with 15 bases between. The CDR3 contains 14 residues. The V gene's germline CDR1 is MDHEN and CDR2 SYDVKM.

This chain uses TRBV6-1 with TRBJ2-3, with 12 bases fitting TRBD2. With 4 bases clipped from V and 1 base from J, the junction kept 3 bases outside the gene matches. CDR3 size: 16 residues. Germline-derived CDR1 and CDR2 are MNHNS and SASEGT. CDR3 DNA sequence: TGTGCCAGCAGTGGCCTAGCGGGAGGGGGCACAGATACGCAGTATTTT. Translating gives CASSGLAGGGTDTQYF.

The chain is built from TRBV28 and TRBJ1-2, with D tentatively TRBD1 (5 bases). This CDR3 spans 13 amino acids. The germline V and J ends were trimmed by 5 bases and 8 bases, with 15 bases remaining between them. Per the germline V gene, CDR1 is MDHEN and CDR2 is SYDVKM. This CDR3 reads CASSQQRGAGYTF. The CDR3 nucleotides are TGTGCCAGCAGTCAACAAAGGGGCGCGGGCTACACCTTC.

This rearrangement joins TRBV6-7 to TRBJ2-7; 10 positions match TRBD2. TRBV6-7 belongs to the ORF category, with a function that is uncertain. The CDR3 has 14 residues. Germline trimming cut 4 bases from V and 6 bases from J; bases unmatched to any gene: 6. As DNA, the CDR3 is TGTGCCAGCAGTTTGCTAGCGGGAGTAATCGAGCAGTACTTC. Its translation is CASSLLAGVIEQYF.

CDR3 DNA sequence: TGTGCCAGTAGTCCGGGGACTGGGACCTACGAGCAGTACTTC. Translation gives CASSPGTGTYEQYF. The V gene is TRBV19, the J gene TRBJ2-7, with D possibly matching TRBD2 (6 bases). CDR3 length: 14 residues. Trimming took off 5 bases at V and 2 bases at J, with 13 bases between the two ends. The germline CDR1 and CDR2 sequences are LNHDA and SQIVND (reference sequence).

The chain has TRBV20-1 and TRBJ2-3; D remains ambiguous. The V gene's germline CDR1 is DFQATT and CDR2 SNEGSKA (reference sequence). CDR3 length equals 10 residues. The germline V and J ends were trimmed by 7 bases and 8 bases, with 10 bases remaining between them. For the CDR3, the DNA is TGCAGTGTTAGGGCTAGTACGCAGTATTTT. Protein product: CSVRASTQYF.

This clone showed up many times. This chain joins TRBV6-5 and TRBJ1-5; D is unresolved. V lost 2 bases, J lost 1 base, and 12 bases lay in between. From germline, CDR1 is MNHEY and CDR2 SVGAGI. CDR3 size: 16 residues. The CDR3 region has the DNA TGTGCCAGCAGTTACCAGAAACCTCCGAGCAATCAGCCCCAGCATTTT. It specifies CASSYQKPPSNQPQHF.

The chain recombines TRBV27 with TRBJ1-5; D is unclear. The ends were cut back, 3 bases at V and 1 base at J, with 13 bases in the middle. The CDR3 runs 16 residues. Germline V lookup: CDR1 MNHEY, CDR2 SMNVEV (reference sequence). The CDR3 DNA sequence: TGTGCCAGCAGTTTGGCAAGTCGATTGAGCAATCAGCCCCAGCATTTT. Its protein product is CASSLASRLSNQPQHF.

The genes are TRBV5-1 and TRBJ1-1, with 7 positions matching TRBD1. Losses at the gene ends were 7 bases for V and 0 bases for J; bases not matched to a gene: 6. Germline V gives CDR1 SGHRS, CDR2 YFSETQ. The CDR3 extends over 14 amino acids. Here the CDR3 DNA reads TGCGCCAGCCGGGACAGACTCATGAACACTGAAGCTTTCTTT. Amino acid sequence: CASRDRLMNTEAFF.

This rearrangement joins TRBV5-4 to TRBJ2-5; 7 nucleotides agree with TRBD2. There are 17 residues in the CDR3. From germline, CDR1 is SGHNT and CDR2 YYREEE (reference sequence). The junction had 13 bases not matched to a gene; V was cut back by 4 bases and J by 1 base. CDR3 sequence reads: CASSDGSFQRGQETQYF. CDR3 in DNA: TGTGCCAGCAGCGACGGGAGTTTCCAGCGGGGCCAAGAGACCCAGTACTTC.

V is TRBV6-1 and J is TRBJ1-3, with 7 bases that match TRBD1. This CDR3 spans 17 amino acids. The germline gives CDR1 MNHNS, CDR2 SASEGT. V was clipped by 0 bases and J by 4 bases; unmatched bases: 9. The CDR3 bases are TGTGCCAGCAGTGAAGCTCCGGGACAGTTGACCGGAAACACCATATATTTT. Translating gives CASSEAPGQLTGNTIYF.

The chain employs TRBV5-1 and TRBJ2-5, with 8 bases aligning to TRBD1. The CDR3 spans 14 residues. The germline V gene encodes CDR1 SGHRS and CDR2 YFSETQ. J gave up 5 bases and V 4 bases, and 7 bases lay outside the gene matches. For the CDR3, the DNA is TGCGCCAGCAGCCCCCAGGGGGCTATGGAGACCCAGTACTTC. Protein sequence: CASSPQGAMETQYF.

This clone is a singleton in its sample. The chain carries TRBV9 and TRBJ1-2; D might be TRBD1 (5 bases). Germline loops: CDR1 SGDLS, CDR2 YYNGEE. This CDR3 spans 13 amino acids. V gave up 4 bases and J gave up 6 bases, with 13 bases separating them. For the CDR3, the DNA is TGTGCCAGCAGCACAGAGCGGACAAATGGCTACACCTTC. It yields the protein CASSTERTNGYTF. Filled out from reference TRBV9 and TRBJ1-2, the complete variable domain reads DSGVTQTPKHLITATGQRVTLRCSPRSGDLSVYWYQQSLDQGLQFLIQYYNGEERAKGNILERFSAQQFPDLHSELNLSSLELGDSALYFCASSTERTNGYTFGSGTRLTVV.

This sequence joins TRBV5-1 and TRBJ1-5; 8 positions match TRBD1. Germline V gene sequence: CDR1 SGHRS, CDR2 YFSETQ. This CDR3 is 15 amino acids long. J gave up 5 bases and V 1 base, and 5 bases lay outside the gene matches. The CDR3 DNA is TGCGCCAGCAGCTTGACAGGGGGTATAGATCAGCCCCAGCATTTT. Protein: CASSLTGGIDQPQHF. Together with reference TRBV5-1 and TRBJ1-5, the CDR3 gives the full variable domain: KAGVTQTPRYLIKTRGQQVTLSCSPISGHRSVSWYQQTPGQGLQFLFEYFSETQRNKGNFPGRFSGRQFSNSRSEMNVSTLELGDSALYLCASSLTGGIDQPQHFGDGTRLSIL.

In its sample, this clone was seen once. This sequence joins TRBV15 and TRBJ1-5, with D possibly TRBD1 on 6 matching bases. The CDR3 has 16 amino acids. V was pared by 0 bases and J by 4 bases, with 13 bases between. Germline-derived CDR1 and CDR2 are LNHNV and YYDKDF (reference sequence). The CDR3 nucleotides read TGTGCCACCAGCAGAGATTCCGGCGGACAGAATCAGCCCCAGCATTTT. This translates into CATSRDSGGQNQPQHF.

The genes are TRBV5-1 and TRBJ2-1; TRBD2 agrees at 8 bases. Germline loops: CDR1 SGHRS, CDR2 YFSETQ. V gave up 1 base and J gave up 4 bases; unmatched junction bases: 1. The CDR3 runs to 14 residues. Written as DNA, the CDR3 is TGCGCCAGCAGCTTGACTAGCGGTTACAATGAGCAGTTCTTC. This translates into CASSLTSGYNEQFF.

J is TRBJ2-5 and V is TRBV10-3; TRBD1 might be the D (6 bases). The CDR3 is 14 amino acids. Looked up from germline, CDR1 is ENHRY and CDR2 is SYGVKD. V lost 3 bases to trimming and J lost 5 bases, with 13 bases between them. The CDR3 loop is CAISDLRGGETQYF. CDR3 sequence (DNA): TGTGCCATCAGTGATCTCAGGGGTGGGGAGACCCAGTACTTC.

This chain joins TRBV5-1 and TRBJ2-1; the D gene is possibly TRBD2 (6 bases). CDR1 is SGHRS and CDR2 is YFSETQ in the germline V gene. This CDR3 spans 17 amino acids. The V and J ends lost 0 bases and 2 bases respectively, with 15 bases between them. The CDR3 here is CASSLAHSGPTYNEQFF. CDR3 coding DNA: TGCGCCAGCAGCTTGGCGCACAGCGGGCCGACCTACAATGAGCAGTTCTTC.

V usage is TRBV5-8 and J usage is TRBJ2-3; D not certain. CDR3 length: 14 residues. Germline V CDR1 and CDR2: SGHTS, YDEGEE. The germline V and J ends were trimmed by 4 bases and 1 base, with 10 bases remaining between them. CDR3 sequence (DNA): TGTGCCAGCAGCCCCCGGAGAGGCACAGATACGCAGTATTTT. Protein product: CASSPRRGTDTQYF.

This clone was observed once. This chain joins TRBV7-2 and TRBJ2-5; 7 nucleotides line up with TRBD2. Trimming at V came to 5 bases and at J to 6 bases, leaving 9 bases not matched to a gene. The CDR3 loop spans 14 amino acids. Germline CDR1 SGHTA, CDR2 FQGNSA. DNA for the CDR3: TGTGCCAGCAGCCTCTCGGGAGGAATGCAGACCCAGTACTTC. Protein product: CASSLSGGMQTQYF.

This clone turned up a few times. Other nucleotide sequences in the sample specify the same CDR3. V is TRBV5-1 and J is TRBJ2-7; D is uncertain. Germline V lookup: CDR1 SGHRS, CDR2 YFSETQ. The CDR3 runs 11 residues. V was trimmed by 0 bases and J by 3 bases, leaving 1 base between them. The CDR3 coding sequence is TGCGCCAGCAGCTTGGACTACGAGCAGTACTTC. Translating gives CASSLDYEQYF.